A selection of T cell receptor beta chains follows, all from one sample in a study of tumor and adjacent non-tumor tissue in lung cancer. TCRdb re-called the multiplex PCR reads with MiXCR, one entry per CDR3 protein. The sample consists of 65,000 to 90,000 distinct CDR3 sequences, around 70% of them appearing once. Sample: lung tumor tissue. The receptors shown here come from a woman aged 70-85 years with non-small cell lung cancer. Both conserved end residues are part of each CDR3. A D gene is named only where the DNA matches it firmly. The size entry is marked missing in some rows and otherwise reads once, few, many or a size class.

D gene: -; J gene: TRBJ2-1; clone size: many; V gene: TRBV6-6; CDR3 DNA: TGTGCCAGCAGTTACGGCCTGGAAAAGTCCTACAATGAGCAGTTCTTC; CDR3 protein: CASSYGLEKSYNEQFF
D gene: -; J gene: TRBJ2-7; clone size: -; V gene: TRBV11-1; CDR3 DNA: TGTACTAGCAGCTTCGAAGCGGGTCGGTACGAGTACTACTTC; CDR3 protein: CTSSFEAGRYEYYF
D gene: -; J gene: TRBJ2-7; clone size: -; V gene: TRBV6-5; CDR3 DNA: TGCGCCAGCACCACGCTAGTGGAGGGACCCTACGAGCAGCACTTC; CDR3 protein: CASTTLVEGPYEQHF
D gene: -; J gene: TRBJ2-7; clone size: few; V gene: TRBV29-1; CDR3 DNA: TGCAGCGTTGCCATCTACGAGCAGTATTTC; CDR3 protein: CSVAIYEQYF
D gene: -; J gene: TRBJ2-7; clone size: -; V gene: TRBV14; CDR3 DNA: TGTGCCAACAGCCCCATTAACCGGGCCTCCTACGAGCAGTACTTC; CDR3 protein: CANSPINRASYEQYF
D gene: -; J gene: TRBJ2-7; clone size: -; V gene: TRBV16; CDR3 DNA: TGTGTCAGCAGCCAATTGCGAACATACGAGCAATACTTC; CDR3 protein: CVSSQLRTYEQYF
D gene: TRBD2; J gene: TRBJ2-1; clone size: -; V gene: TRBV11-1; CDR3 DNA: TGTGCCAGCAGCTTAGCCCTAGCGGCCCTGTACAATGAGGAGTACTTC; CDR3 protein: CASSLALAALYNEEYF
D gene: -; J gene: TRBJ2-3; clone size: -; V gene: TRBV29-1; CDR3 DNA: TGCAGCGCTGAAGGAGGGGGTGCAGATACACATTATTTT; CDR3 protein: CSAEGGGADTHYF
D gene: -; J gene: TRBJ2-7; clone size: -; V gene: TRBV20-1; CDR3 DNA: TGCAGTGCTCCCCGGGACGGCTCCTACGAGCAGTACTTC; CDR3 protein: CSAPRDGSYEQYF
D gene: TRBD2; J gene: TRBJ2-1; clone size: few; V gene: TRBV27; CDR3 DNA: TGTGCCAGCACCCTTGCCCGGACTAGCGGAAAATACAATGAGCAGTTCTTC; CDR3 protein: CASTLARTSGKYNEQFF
D gene: -; J gene: TRBJ2-5; clone size: once; V gene: TRBV7-2; CDR3 DNA: TGTACCAGCAGCTTATACCCCCGAGAGACCCAGTACTTC; CDR3 protein: CTSSLYPRETQYF
D gene: TRBD1; J gene: TRBJ2-5; clone size: -; V gene: TRBV11-2; CDR3 DNA: TGTGCCAGCAGCAAGACAGGGTCAGAAGAGACCCAATTCTTC; CDR3 protein: CASSKTGSEETQFF
D gene: -; J gene: TRBJ2-5; clone size: -; V gene: TRBV5-5; CDR3 DNA: TGTGCCAGCAGCTTGAGTCAGGAGGTCCAAGAGGCCCAGTACTTC; CDR3 protein: CASSLSQEVQEAQYF
D gene: TRBD1; J gene: TRBJ2-7; clone size: -; V gene: TRBV29-1; CDR3 DNA: TGCAGCGTCAGATACAGGGGGCTCGGCGAGCAGTACTTC; CDR3 protein: CSVRYRGLGEQYF
D gene: -; J gene: TRBJ2-5; clone size: many; V gene: TRBV28; CDR3 DNA: TGTGCCAGCAGTTTTTTTCCCGGAAAAGAGACCCAGTACTTC; CDR3 protein: CASSFFPGKETQYF
D gene: -; J gene: TRBJ1-3; clone size: -; V gene: TRBV5-5; CDR3 DNA: TGTGCCAACAGCTTTACTGGAAACACCATATATTTT; CDR3 protein: CANSFTGNTIYF
D gene: -; J gene: TRBJ1-1; clone size: many; V gene: TRBV28; CDR3 DNA: TGTGCCAGCAGTCTCTTACAGGGCCTCCGGAACACTGAAGCTTTCTTT; CDR3 protein: CASSLLQGLRNTEAFF
D gene: -; J gene: TRBJ2-1; clone size: -; V gene: TRBV29-1; CDR3 DNA: TGCAACGTTGAAGTTAGCAGGGTCTACAATGAGCAGTTCTTC; CDR3 protein: CNVEVSRVYNEQFF
D gene: TRBD2; J gene: TRBJ2-3; clone size: many; V gene: TRBV20-1; CDR3 DNA: TGCAGTGCAACGACTAGCGGGAACACAGATACGCAGTATTTT; CDR3 protein: CSATTSGNTDTQYF
D gene: -; J gene: TRBJ1-2; clone size: -; V gene: TRBV6-2/TRBV6-3; CDR3 DNA: TGTGCCAGCAGTCACAGCAACAGGAAGTATGGCTACACCTTC; CDR3 protein: CASSHSNRKYGYTF
D gene: -; J gene: TRBJ2-7; clone size: many; V gene: TRBV6-5; CDR3 DNA: TGTGCCAGCAGTTCCGTTCCCCGATCATACTACGAGCAGTACTTC; CDR3 protein: CASSSVPRSYYEQYF
D gene: -; J gene: TRBJ2-1; clone size: -; V gene: TRBV29-1; CDR3 DNA: TGCAGCACCAGATTAGTGGGGAGCTCCTACAATGAGCAGTTCTTC; CDR3 protein: CSTRLVGSSYNEQFF
D gene: -; J gene: TRBJ2-7; clone size: -; V gene: TRBV6-1; CDR3 DNA: TGTGCCAGCAGAAGAGAGGGAATCCACGAACAGTACTTC; CDR3 protein: CASRREGIHEQYF
D gene: -; J gene: TRBJ1-3; clone size: many; V gene: TRBV10-3; CDR3 DNA: TGTGCCATCAGACCCACAATTGGAAACACCATATATTTT; CDR3 protein: CAIRPTIGNTIYF
D gene: TRBD2; J gene: TRBJ2-1; clone size: -; V gene: TRBV10-3; CDR3 DNA: TGTGCCATCAATGAAAATAGCGGGACGGAGCAGTTCTTC; CDR3 protein: CAINENSGTEQFF